The subject of this entry is one T cell receptor (beta chain). This record comes from a study of cytomegalovirus exposure and HLA in healthy donors. CDR3 length: 13 residues. V lost 4 bases to trimming and J lost 2 bases, with 3 bases between them. Germline CDR1 and CDR2: MNHEY and SVGAGI. PCR involved 60 Vbeta and 13 Jbeta primers. The protocol was immunoSEQ multiplex PCR, while the TCRdb copy is restricted to in-frame clones and leaves out a portion. The data show roughly 150,000 clones, 65% to 70% seen once. This chain joins TRBV6-5 and TRBJ2-6; D uncertain. The TCR comes from a man aged 30-40 years in good health and CMV-seropositive. The material sequenced was PBMCs. Here the CDR3 reads CASSLTGANVLTF. DNA for the CDR3: TGTGCCAGCAGTTTAACTGGGGCCAACGTCCTGACTTTC.